The clone carrying this TCR beta chain was detected once. One base away lies a much larger clone, so this may be a sequencing read error. Germline V gene data show CDR1 as MDHEN and CDR2 as SYDVKM. The CDR3 loop spans 14 amino acids. This entry is derived from a study of T cells in Graves' hyperthyroidism and ophthalmopathy. There were TCR beta CDR3 regions amplified from RNA transcripts. Primed by the HTBI set, a first-round RT-PCR was run on the TCR CDR3. One entry per CDR3 protein results from TCRdb running MiXCR on the multiplex PCR reads. The sample has about 330,000 distinct CDR3 sequences; approximately 15% are singletons.

Material: blood. The genes are TRBV28 and TRBJ2-3; D is unresolved. This TCR derives from a woman in her forties with Graves' ophthalmopathy. CDR3 in amino acids: CANSFLRYTDTQYF. Here the CDR3 DNA reads TGTGCCAACAGTTTTTTGAGATACACAGATACGCAGTATTTT.